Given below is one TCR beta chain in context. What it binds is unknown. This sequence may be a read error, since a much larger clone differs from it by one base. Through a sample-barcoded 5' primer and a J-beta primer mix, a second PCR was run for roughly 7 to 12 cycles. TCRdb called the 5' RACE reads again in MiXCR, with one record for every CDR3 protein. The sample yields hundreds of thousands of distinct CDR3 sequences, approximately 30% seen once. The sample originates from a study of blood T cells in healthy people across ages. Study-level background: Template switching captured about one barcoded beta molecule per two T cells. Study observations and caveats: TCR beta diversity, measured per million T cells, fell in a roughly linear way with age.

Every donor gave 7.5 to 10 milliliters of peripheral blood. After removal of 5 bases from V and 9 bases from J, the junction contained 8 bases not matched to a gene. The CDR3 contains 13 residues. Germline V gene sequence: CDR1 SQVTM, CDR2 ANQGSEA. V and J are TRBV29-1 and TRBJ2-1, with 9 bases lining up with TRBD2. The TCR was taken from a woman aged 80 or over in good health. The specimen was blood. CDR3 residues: CSVIAGGRGEQFF. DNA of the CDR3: TGCAGCGTTATTGCGGGGGGGCGCGGTGAGCAGTTCTTC.